The T cell receptor (beta chain) under discussion was sequenced for a study of blood T cell repertoires in COVID-19. Study overall: Samples came from the United States, Italy and Spain, spanning acute and convalescent COVID-19. T cells, B-cell-depleted T cells, or PBMCs provided the cDNA or gDNA that served as material.

Germline CDR1 is ENHRY and CDR2 is SYGVKD. This CDR3 region has 13 residues. Between the trimmed V and J ends, which lost 6 bases and 1 base, there was a span of 10 bases. Authors' data handling: From reference gene primer amplification, estimates of nucleated cell counts were derived. This table comes from immunoSEQ multiplex PCR, and its TCRdb copy is limited to in-frame clones, with some not included. The D gene and trimming were derived from the DNA, and the V and J assignments and clone size from that table. This table holds around 700,000 clones, approximately 90% found once. The clonotype originates from a young woman with acute or convalescent COVID-19. The chain employs TRBV10-3 and TRBJ2-7, with D uncertain. The sequenced material came from peripheral blood. The CDR3 sequence is CAIRETRSYEQYF. CDR3 bases: TGTGCCATCAGGGAGACCCGGTCCTACGAGCAGTACTTC.